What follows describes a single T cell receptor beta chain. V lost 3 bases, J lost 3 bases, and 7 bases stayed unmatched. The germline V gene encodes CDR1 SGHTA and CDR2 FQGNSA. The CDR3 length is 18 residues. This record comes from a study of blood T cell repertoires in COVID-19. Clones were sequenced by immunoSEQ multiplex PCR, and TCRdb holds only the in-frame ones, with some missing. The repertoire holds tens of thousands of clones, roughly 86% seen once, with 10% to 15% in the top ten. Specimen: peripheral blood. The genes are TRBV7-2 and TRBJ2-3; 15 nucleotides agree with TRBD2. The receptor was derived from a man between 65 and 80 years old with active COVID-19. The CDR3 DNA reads TGTGCCAGCAGCTTTCCGGGACTAGCGGGGGGAAGGACAGATACGCAGTATTTT. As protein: CASSFPGLAGGRTDTQYF.